The 21 T cell receptor beta chains in this list originate from one sample, sequenced in a study of shared clonotypes between healthy human individuals. Assay: immunoSEQ multiplex PCR; the TCRdb copy retains only in-frame clones and omits some. The sample yields about 2.1 million clones, roughly 91% seen once. Naive CD8 cells, CD45RO-negative and positively selected for CCR7, excluded terminally differentiated effector memory CD45RA+ cells. Specimen: naive CD8+ T cells from PBMCs. The receptors stem from a man aged 18 to 30 in good health. Some clones in this sample may be carry-over from other donors' samples.

This clone was picked up a small number of times. The J gene is TRBJ1-1, the V gene TRBV9; no reliable D call. The CDR3 is 13 residues long. V shed 0 bases and J shed 5 bases, with 8 bases lying between them. From germline, CDR1 is SGDLS and CDR2 YYNGEE. CDR3 protein: CASSVGSRTEAFF. In nucleotides, the CDR3 is TGTGCCAGCAGCGTAGGCTCAAGGACTGAAGCTTTCTTT.

J is TRBJ1-1 and V is TRBV10-1; D gene unclear. The V end lost 6 bases, the J end lost 0 bases, and 17 bases lay between the germline ends. This CDR3 comprises 16 residues. In germline, CDR1 is WNHNN, CDR2 SYGVQD (reference sequence). CDR3 region: CASSAVGISMNTEAFF. CDR3 sequence (DNA): TGCGCCAGCAGCGCGGTAGGAATCTCGATGAACACTGAAGCTTTCTTT.

The V call is TRBV4-1, the J call TRBJ2-5; TRBD2 matches at 11 bases. From germline, CDR1 is MGHRA and CDR2 YSYEKL. The CDR3 length is 17 residues. The junction had 9 bases not matched to a gene; V was cut back by 0 bases and J by 6 bases. The CDR3 region has the DNA TGCGCCAGCAGCCAAGAAGGAACTAGCGGGAGTAGAAAGACCCAGTACTTC. It is translated as CASSQEGTSGSRKTQYF.

This clone has a single count. The rearrangement links TRBV27 to TRBJ1-1, with D possibly matching TRBD1 (6 bases). Trimming removed 4 bases from V and 0 bases from J, with 15 bases in between. The germline V gene has CDR1 MNHEY and CDR2 SMNVEV (reference sequence). CDR3 size: 16 residues. The CDR3 spells CASSSRGDTMNTEAFF. The CDR3 DNA reads as TGTGCCAGCAGTTCCCGGGGGGACACTATGAACACTGAAGCTTTCTTT.

The J gene is TRBJ2-1, the V gene TRBV5-6; D gene unclear. This CDR3 has 12 amino acids. Germline-derived CDR1 and CDR2 are SGHDT and YYEEEE. V was clipped by 6 bases and J by 7 bases, with 11 bases between them. CDR3 sequence (DNA): TGTGCCAGCAACGAGATCGGGAATGAGCAGTTCTTC. This translates into CASNEIGNEQFF.

The V gene is TRBV19, the J gene TRBJ1-2, with D possibly TRBD1 on 5 matching bases. The germline CDR1 and CDR2 sequences are LNHDA and SQIVND (reference sequence). V lost 9 bases and J 4 bases, leaving 15 bases between the germline ends. This CDR3 is 13 amino acids long. The CDR3 here is CASSGQNGYGYTF. The CDR3 DNA reads as TGTGCCAGCAGCGGACAAAACGGCTATGGCTACACCTTC.

The chain recombines TRBV11-2 with TRBJ2-1, with D maybe TRBD2 (6 bases). The CDR3 spans 12 residues. Germline CDR1 SGHAT, CDR2 FQNNGV. The V gene lost 7 bases and the J gene lost 12 bases, with 16 bases spanning the gap. The CDR3: CASNKGRQRQFF. The CDR3 DNA follows: TGTGCCAGCAATAAAGGGAGGCAAAGGCAGTTCTTC.

The chain links TRBV25-1 to TRBJ2-5, with D unresolved. Per the germline V gene, CDR1 is MGHDK and CDR2 is SYGVNS. The CDR3 has 11 residues. With 1 base removed from V and 13 bases from J, the gap between germline ends came to 10 bases. Here the CDR3 DNA reads TGTGCCAGCAGTGAATTCGTGGGATGGTACTTC. Translating gives CASSEFVGWYF.

The chain joins TRBV19 to TRBJ2-7; D might be TRBD2 (6 bases). From germline, CDR1 is LNHDA and CDR2 SQIVND (reference sequence). The CDR3 has 14 residues. V shed 4 bases and J shed 3 bases, with 13 bases lying between them. CDR3 coding DNA: TGTGCCAGTAGTACCCGGGGGTCTCTCTACGAGCAGTACTTC. It translates to CASSTRGSLYEQYF.

The table lists this clone with a few counts. The CDR3 loop reads CAWSVFTEAFF. CDR3 nucleotides: TGTGCCTGGAGCGTTTTCACTGAAGCTTTCTTT. The gene calls are TRBV30 and TRBJ1-1; D uncertain. Per the germline V gene, CDR1 is GTSNPN and CDR2 is SVGIG (reference sequence). The V and J ends lost 3 bases and 4 bases respectively, with 6 bases between them. The CDR3 loop spans 11 amino acids.

In its sample, this clone was seen once. The rearrangement uses TRBV4-1 and TRBJ2-2; no definite D call. This CDR3 is built from 14 residues. CDR1 MGHRA and CDR2 YSYEKL come from the germline V gene. V was shortened by 5 bases and J by 4 bases, with 11 bases between the two germline ends. CDR3 in amino acids: CASSLGWGTGELFF. The DNA for the CDR3 is TGCGCCAGCAGCTTAGGGTGGGGCACCGGGGAGCTGTTTTTT.

This chain joins TRBV21-1 and TRBJ2-6; the D call in the table, TRBD1, was not verified against the DNA. TRBV21-1 is reported as a pseudogene. The CDR3 sequence is 19 residues long. DNA for the CDR3: TGTGCCAGCAGCAAAAGGGCCGGACAGGGGAGTTCTGGGGCCAACGTCCTGACTTTC. Translating it yields CASSKRAGQGSSGANVLTF.

The chain has TRBV11-1 and TRBJ1-1, with a tentative D call TRBD1 (5 bases). V was trimmed by 1 base and J by 4 bases, leaving 13 bases between them. Germline loops: CDR1 SGHAT, CDR2 FQDESV (reference sequence). This CDR3 comprises 15 residues. The CDR3 DNA reads TGTGCCAGCAGCTTAGTGGAGGGGTCGACCACTGAAGCTTTCTTT. Translating it yields CASSLVEGSTTEAFF. The whole variable domain, remainder taken from reference TRBV11-1 and TRBJ1-1, is EAEVAQSPRYKITEKSQAVAFWCDPISGHATLYWYRQILGQGPELLVQFQDESVVDDSQLPKDRFSAERLKGVDSTLKIQPAELGDSAMYLCASSLVEGSTTEAFFGQGTRLTVV.

V gene TRBV6-5 combines with J gene TRBJ1-2; 11 positions match TRBD1. Germline V lookup: CDR1 MNHEY, CDR2 SVGAGI. The V gene end was trimmed by 10 bases and the J gene end by 6 bases; junction bases not matched to a gene: 7. This CDR3 has 13 residues. The CDR3 here is CATRWTGGDGYTF. The CDR3 DNA reads TGTGCCACCCGCTGGACAGGGGGCGATGGCTACACCTTC.

The chain has TRBV28 and TRBJ2-7, with D possibly being TRBD2 (5 bases). The V gene's germline CDR1 is MDHEN and CDR2 SYDVKM. V lost 4 bases and J lost 6, with 22 bases in between. The CDR3 consists of 16 residues. The CDR3 DNA reads as TGTGCCAGCAGTTATAGGTCCCTCGGGCTAGCCGGCGAGCAGTACTTC. Its translation: CASSYRSLGLAGEQYF.

The chain recombines TRBV7-8 with TRBJ2-7; D is possibly TRBD2 (7 bases). CDR1 is SGHVS, CDR2 FQNEAQ, per germline. The V end was cut by 5 bases, the J end by 3 bases, with 26 bases between. The CDR3 is 18 amino acids. CDR3 DNA: TGTGCCAGCAGCATGGGGGGGGGCGGTCGAAAACCCCTCTACGAGCAGTACTTC. Protein sequence: CASSMGGGGRKPLYEQYF. The entire variable domain, with the rest obtained from reference TRBV7-8 and TRBJ2-7, is as follows: GAGVSQSPRYKVAKRGQDVALRCDPISGHVSLFWYQQALGQGPEFLTYFQNEAQLDKSGLPSDRFFAERPEGSVSTLKIQRTQQEDSAVYLCASSMGGGGRKPLYEQYFGPGTRLTVT.

The chain combines TRBV5-5 with TRBJ1-1, with no clear D. The CDR3 sequence is 18 residues long. Germline CDR1 reads SGHKS; CDR2 reads YYEKEE (reference sequence). V lost 4 bases to trimming and J lost 4 bases, with 26 bases between them. CDR3 sequence reads: CASSLLRRSAEAGTEAFF. CDR3 DNA: TGTGCCAGCAGCCTATTGCGACGCAGCGCCGAGGCGGGCACTGAAGCTTTCTTT. The full variable domain, completed using reference TRBV5-5 and TRBJ1-1, is DAGVTQSPTHLIKTRGQQVTLRCSPISGHKSVSWYQQVLGQGPQFIFQYYEKEERGRGNFPDRFSARQFPNYSSELNVNALLLGDSALYLCASSLLRRSAEAGTEAFFGQGTRLTVV.

The V and J genes are TRBV5-1 and TRBJ2-1; TRBD1 matches at 8 bases. V lost 0 bases and J lost 2; bases outside the gene matches: 1. CDR1 is SGHRS, CDR2 YFSETQ, per germline. The CDR3 is made up of 15 amino acids. The CDR3 nucleotides are TGCGCCAGCAGCTTGGAACAGGGGGCCTACAATGAGCAGTTCTTC. Amino acid sequence: CASSLEQGAYNEQFF.

The V gene is TRBV7-8, the J gene TRBJ1-1, with D unclear. The CDR3 covers 14 residues. Germline CDR1 SGHVS, CDR2 FQNEAQ. Trimming shortened V by 5 bases and J by 1 base, and 11 bases separated the two germline ends. CDR3 in DNA: TGTGCCAGCAGCAACAAGTACTCGAACACTGAAGCTTTCTTT. It is translated as CASSNKYSNTEAFF.

This chain joins TRBV6-5 and TRBJ1-2; the match to TRBD1 covers 7 bases. The trim removed 0 bases at V and 8 bases at J, leaving 6 bases unmatched. The CDR3 consists of 14 residues. CDR1 is MNHEY, CDR2 SVGAGI, per germline. The DNA of the CDR3 is TGTGCCAGCAGTTACTCGTCTCAGGGGGTCGGCTACACCTTC. Protein: CASSYSSQGVGYTF.

The chain is built from TRBV27 and TRBJ1-4; D is unclear. Germline V CDR1 and CDR2: MNHEY, SMNVEV (reference sequence). Trimming took off 5 bases at V and 3 bases at J, with 7 bases between the two ends. CDR3 length equals 13 residues. The CDR3 sequence is CASSPSPNEKLFF. CDR3 sequence (DNA): TGTGCCAGCAGTCCAAGCCCTAATGAAAAACTGTTTTTT.